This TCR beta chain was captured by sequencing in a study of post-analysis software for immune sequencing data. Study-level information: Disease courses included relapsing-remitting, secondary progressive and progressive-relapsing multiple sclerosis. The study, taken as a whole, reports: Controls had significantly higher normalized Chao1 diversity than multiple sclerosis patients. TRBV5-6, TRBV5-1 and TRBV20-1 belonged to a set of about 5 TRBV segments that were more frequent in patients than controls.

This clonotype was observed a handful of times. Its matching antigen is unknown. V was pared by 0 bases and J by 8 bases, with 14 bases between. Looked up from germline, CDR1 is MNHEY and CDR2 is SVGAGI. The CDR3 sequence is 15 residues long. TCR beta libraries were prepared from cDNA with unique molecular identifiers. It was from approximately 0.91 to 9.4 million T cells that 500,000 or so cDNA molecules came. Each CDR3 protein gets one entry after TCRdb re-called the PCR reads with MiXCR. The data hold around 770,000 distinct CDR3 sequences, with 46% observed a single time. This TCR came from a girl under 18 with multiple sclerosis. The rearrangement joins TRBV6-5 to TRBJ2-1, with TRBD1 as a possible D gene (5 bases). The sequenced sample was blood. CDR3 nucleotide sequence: TGTGCCAGCAGTTACTCCCAGGAAGGGGCGGATGAGCAGTTCTTC. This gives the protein CASSYSQEGADEQFF.